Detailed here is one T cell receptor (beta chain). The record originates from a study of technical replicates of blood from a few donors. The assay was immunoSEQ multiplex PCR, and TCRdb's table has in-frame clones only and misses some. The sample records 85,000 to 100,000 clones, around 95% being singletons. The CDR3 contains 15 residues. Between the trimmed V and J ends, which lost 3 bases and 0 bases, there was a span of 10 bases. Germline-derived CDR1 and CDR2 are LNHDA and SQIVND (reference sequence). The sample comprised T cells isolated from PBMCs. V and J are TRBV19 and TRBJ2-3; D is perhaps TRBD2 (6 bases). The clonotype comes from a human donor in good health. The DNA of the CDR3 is TGTGCCAGTAGTATCGGGGGTCTTAGCACAGATACGCAGTATTTT. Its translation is CASSIGGLSTDTQYF.